A single sample is the source of the 27 T cell receptor beta chains below, sequenced in a study of cytomegalovirus exposure and HLA in healthy donors. Researchers ran the PCR with 60 Vbeta and 13 Jbeta primers. Generated by immunoSEQ multiplex PCR, the TCRdb table keeps only in-frame clones and is missing some. The data hold roughly 110,000 clones, with about 70% observed a single time. The sample taken for sequencing was PBMCs. The receptors were gathered from a woman between 45 and 60 years old in good health and CMV-seropositive.

The rearrangement joins TRBV7-3 to TRBJ1-6, with 8 nucleotides matching TRBD1. Germline trimming cut 3 bases from V and 5 bases from J; bases unmatched to any gene: 3. The CDR3 sequence is 15 residues long. The germline CDR1 and CDR2 sequences are SGHTA and FQGTGA. As DNA, the CDR3 is TGTGCCAGCAGCTTCGGGACAGGACATAATTCACCCCTCCACTTT. Its protein product is CASSFGTGHNSPLHF.

The chain uses TRBV9 and TRBJ2-7, with 7 bases that match TRBD2. V gave up 0 bases and J gave up 3 bases; unmatched junction bases: 3. Germline V gene data show CDR1 as SGDLS and CDR2 as YYNGEE. This CDR3 region has 14 residues. The chain's CDR3 is CASSVAPSGYEQYF. The CDR3 DNA follows: TGTGCCAGCAGCGTAGCACCTAGCGGCTACGAGCAGTACTTC.

This chain connects TRBV7-2 to TRBJ2-1, with 8 bases identical to TRBD2. Unmatched junction bases numbered 6, after V lost 0 bases and J lost 2 bases. Germline loops: CDR1 SGHTA, CDR2 FQGNSA. The CDR3 has 17 residues. The CDR3 DNA reads as TGTGCCAGCAGCTTAGCGCGGGGGGAGGGTGCCTACAATGAGCAGTTCTTC. Amino acid sequence: CASSLARGEGAYNEQFF.

V usage is TRBV4-2 and J usage is TRBJ2-7, with 8 bases that match TRBD2. Per the germline V gene, CDR1 is LGHNA and CDR2 is YNFKEQ. This CDR3 is 16 amino acids long. Unmatched junction bases numbered 6, after V lost 1 base and J lost 1 base. The CDR3 here is CASSQGGGPGSYEQYF. The CDR3 nucleotides read TGTGCCAGCAGCCAAGGCGGGGGGCCAGGGTCCTACGAGCAGTACTTC.

The V and J genes are TRBV27 and TRBJ2-1; D is possibly TRBD2 (6 bases). The CDR3 covers 16 residues. Germline loops: CDR1 MNHEY, CDR2 SMNVEV (reference sequence). Deletions cut 6 bases from V and 8 bases from J, with 23 bases between. CDR3: CASRGRWDILHDEQFF. In DNA form, the CDR3 reads TGTGCCAGCAGGGGGAGGTGGGATATTCTACACGATGAGCAGTTCTTC.

Written as DNA, the CDR3 is TGTGCCAGCAGCTGGCAGACAGGCACAGATACGCAGTATTTT. This sequence encodes CASSWQTGTDTQYF. The chain has TRBV5-6 and TRBJ2-3; TRBD1 might be the D (5 bases). The CDR3 length is 14 residues. Trimming removed 3 bases from V and 1 base from J, with 9 bases in between. Germline assignment: CDR1 SGHDT and CDR2 YYEEEE.

The chain is built from TRBV28 and TRBJ2-1, with 7 nucleotides matching TRBD1. Germline V gene lookup returns CDR1 MDHEN and CDR2 SYDVKM. The V gene end was trimmed by 4 bases and the J gene end by 9 bases; junction bases not matched to a gene: 21. There are 18 residues in the CDR3. CDR3 nucleotide sequence: TGTGCCAGCAGTTCACCCATCCTCGCGACAGGGTTCAGGGGTGAGCAGTTCTTC. It is translated as CASSSPILATGFRGEQFF.

The gene calls are TRBV28 and TRBJ2-1; possible D gene TRBD2, 6 bases. The CDR3 spans 15 residues. Germline CDR1 MDHEN, CDR2 SYDVKM. V dropped 5 bases and J dropped 4 bases, with 15 bases sitting between them. CDR3 DNA: TGTGCCAGCAGTATCTCCCTGGGGGGTTACAATGAGCAGTTCTTC. This translates into CASSISLGGYNEQFF.

The genes are TRBV5-5 and TRBJ2-4, with D tentatively TRBD2 (5 bases). From germline, CDR1 is SGHKS and CDR2 YYEKEE (reference sequence). The germline V and J ends were trimmed by 1 base and 10 bases, with 9 bases remaining between them. The CDR3 is 12 residues long. The CDR3 is CASSLSGPIQYF. The CDR3 nucleotides read TGTGCCAGCAGCTTGAGCGGACCAATTCAGTACTTC.

The chain links TRBV19 to TRBJ1-6, with D unresolved. The CDR3 is made up of 12 amino acids. Germline V lookup: CDR1 LNHDA, CDR2 SQIVND (reference sequence). V lost 8 bases to trimming and J lost 7 bases, with 9 bases between them. The CDR3 protein is CASGVVNSPLHF. The CDR3 bases are TGTGCCAGTGGAGTTGTAAATTCACCCCTCCACTTT.

The chain links TRBV4-3 to TRBJ2-3, with TRBD2 identical over 8 bases. V was clipped by 0 bases and J by 3 bases; unmatched bases: 2. The CDR3 length is 15 residues. In germline, CDR1 is LGHNA, CDR2 YSLEER. The DNA of the CDR3 is TGCGCCAGCAGCCAAGATGCGGGGGGAACAGATACGCAGTATTTT. It specifies CASSQDAGGTDTQYF.

Of note for this clone: A junction boundary mismatches the germline segment, possibly from a read error. V and J are TRBV28 and TRBJ1-3, with D perhaps TRBD1 (6 bases). This CDR3 contains 15 residues. Germline CDR1 reads MDHEN; CDR2 reads SYDVKM. Here the CDR3 DNA reads TGTGCCAGCAGTCACGGACAGCACTCTGGAAACGCCATATATTTT. It specifies CASSHGQHSGNAIYF.

V and J are TRBV2 and TRBJ2-3, with unresolved D. This CDR3 has 14 amino acids. Trimming removed 7 bases from V and 0 bases from J, with 11 bases in between. Germline lookup yields CDR1 SNHLY and CDR2 FYNNEI. The CDR3 loop reads CASMAGLSTDTQYF. CDR3 sequence (DNA): TGTGCCAGCATGGCAGGCTTGAGCACAGATACGCAGTATTTT.

The CDR3 nucleotides are TGCGCCAGCAGCTTGGCGGGACAGCTCTACGAGCAGTACTTC. This codes for CASSLAGQLYEQYF. The chain carries TRBV5-1 and TRBJ2-7, with 7 positions matching TRBD1. Germline values: CDR1 SGHRS, CDR2 YFSETQ. V gave up 0 bases and J gave up 3 bases; unmatched junction bases: 3. This CDR3 has 14 residues. Together with reference TRBV5-1 and TRBJ2-7, the CDR3 gives the full variable domain: KAGVTQTPRYLIKTRGQQVTLSCSPISGHRSVSWYQQTPGQGLQFLFEYFSETQRNKGNFPGRFSGRQFSNSRSEMNVSTLELGDSALYLCASSLAGQLYEQYFGPGTRLTVT.

This clone appeared once. The gene calls are TRBV11-1 and TRBJ1-1, with D possibly being TRBD1 (5 bases). V was shortened by 1 base and J by 4 bases, with 13 bases between the two germline ends. Germline lookup yields CDR1 SGHAT and CDR2 FQDESV (reference sequence). The CDR3 loop spans 15 amino acids. CDR3 sequence (DNA): TGTGCCAGCAGCTTAGAAAGTGGGACTTTCACTGAAGCTTTCTTT. It specifies CASSLESGTFTEAFF.

As concerns this clone: The junction and the germline gene differ at one end; a read error may be behind it. The chain recombines TRBV7-9 with TRBJ2-7; 12 nucleotides match TRBD2. The length of the CDR3 is 16 residues. CDR1 and CDR2 from the germline V gene are SEHNR and FQNEAQ (reference sequence). The CDR3 here is CSSSVTSGGRWYEQYF. DNA of the CDR3: TGTTCCAGCAGCGTGACTAGCGGGGGCCGGTGGTACGAGCAGTACTTC.

This clone was counted only a few times. The chain has TRBV9 and TRBJ2-5; D not resolved. Trimming removed 0 bases from V and 3 bases from J, with 6 bases in between. The germline gives CDR1 SGDLS, CDR2 YYNGEE. The CDR3 is made up of 13 amino acids. The CDR3: CASSVGGKETQYF. CDR3 in DNA: TGTGCCAGCAGCGTAGGAGGCAAAGAGACCCAGTACTTC.

This clone has only one observation. The chain joins TRBV4-1 to TRBJ1-5, with D perhaps matching TRBD1 (5 bases). Trimming shortened V by 4 bases and J by 4 bases, and 14 bases separated the two germline ends. The CDR3 is made up of 15 amino acids. CDR1 and CDR2 from the germline V gene are MGHRA and YSYEKL. The CDR3 DNA follows: TGCGCCAGCAGCCGGATGGATGGGGGGAATCAGCCCCAGCATTTT. Its protein is CASSRMDGGNQPQHF.

V gene TRBV25-1 combines with J gene TRBJ2-1; 10 bases are a match to TRBD1. There are 15 residues in the CDR3. Trimming at V came to 7 bases and at J to 3 bases, leaving 6 bases not matched to a gene. CDR1 and CDR2 (germline): MGHDK, SYGVNS. CDR3 bases: TGTGCCAGCACATCCGGGACAGGGGTCTACAATGAGCAGTTCTTC. Its protein is CASTSGTGVYNEQFF.

The rearrangement joins TRBV19 to TRBJ1-5, with D tentatively TRBD1 (6 bases). The V and J ends lost 7 bases and 0 bases respectively, with 13 bases between them. CDR1 and CDR2 from the germline V gene are LNHDA and SQIVND (reference sequence). The CDR3 totals 15 residues. The CDR3 loop is CASTTGQYSNQPQHF. In nucleotides, the CDR3 is TGTGCCAGTACGACCGGACAGTATAGCAATCAGCCCCAGCATTTT.

V is TRBV5-8 and J is TRBJ1-5; the match to TRBD1 covers 8 bases. CDR1 and CDR2 (germline): SGHTS, YDEGEE. With V trimmed by 4 bases and J by 11 bases, 14 bases remained unmatched. The CDR3 has 15 amino acids. This CDR3 reads CASSVTGGPGVAQHF. The CDR3 region has the DNA TGTGCCAGCAGCGTAACAGGGGGTCCTGGTGTAGCCCAGCATTTT. The full variable domain, completed using reference TRBV5-8 and TRBJ1-5, is EAGVTQSPTHLIKTRGQQATLRCSPISGHTSVYWYQQALGLGLQFLLWYDEGEERNRGNFPPRFSGRQFPNYSSELNVNALELEDSALYLCASSVTGGPGVAQHFGDGTRLSIL.

The chain is built from TRBV19 and TRBJ2-5; tentatively, D is TRBD1 (5 bases). Germline values: CDR1 LNHDA, CDR2 SQIVND (reference sequence). The CDR3 has 13 residues. Trimming pared 7 bases from V and 4 bases from J, leaving 13 bases between. The CDR3 DNA follows: TGTGCCAGTAATCAGAGGCAGGGAGAGACCCAGTACTTC. This sequence encodes CASNQRQGETQYF. The full variable domain, with the rest looked up from reference TRBV19 and TRBJ2-5, is DGGITQSPKYLFRKEGQNVTLSCEQNLNHDAMYWYRQDPGQGLRLIYYSQIVNDFQKGDIAEGYSVSREKKESFPLTVTSAQKNPTAFYLCASNQRQGETQYFGPGTRLLVL.

With regard to this clone: Its ends do not fully match the called genes, so a read error is possible. V usage is TRBV2 and J usage is TRBJ2-7; D remains unclear. Germline lookup yields CDR1 SNHLY and CDR2 FYNNEI. The CDR3 contains 9 residues. CDR3: CASRSVIGF. CDR3 in DNA: TGTGCCAGCAGGTCCGTCATCGGGTTC.

The chain carries TRBV30 and TRBJ1-4; D gene unclear. The germline CDR1 and CDR2 sequences are GTSNPN and SVGIG (reference sequence). Trimming cost V 0 bases and J 3 bases, with 11 bases left between them. The CDR3 totals 15 residues. The CDR3 DNA reads TGTGCCTGGAGTGTGAGGACTTACGCTAATGAAAAACTGTTTTTT. Its translation: CAWSVRTYANEKLFF.

This clone showed up just a few times. J is TRBJ1-2 and V is TRBV15; D gene ambiguous. Trimming stripped 2 bases from V and 1 base from J, with 8 bases between. The germline gives CDR1 LNHNV, CDR2 YYDKDF (reference sequence). There are 14 residues in the CDR3. CDR3: CATSRPGINYGYTF. Here the CDR3 DNA reads TGTGCCACCAGCAGACCGGGGATTAACTATGGCTACACCTTC.

The chain links TRBV5-4 to TRBJ2-6, with no clear D. Trimming shortened V by 4 bases and J by 2 bases, and 7 bases separated the two germline ends. CDR1 and CDR2 (germline): SGHNT, YYREEE (reference sequence). This CDR3 has 14 amino acids. CDR3 protein: CASSPGPGANVLTF. The CDR3 region has the DNA TGTGCCAGCAGCCCAGGTCCTGGGGCCAACGTCCTGACTTTC.

The chain uses TRBV5-1 and TRBJ1-2; D perhaps matches TRBD1 (6 bases). V dropped 1 base and J dropped 1 base, with 11 bases sitting between them. The CDR3 covers 15 residues. Germline V lookup: CDR1 SGHRS, CDR2 YFSETQ. CDR3 residues: CASSLTAGDNYGYTF. The DNA of the CDR3 is TGCGCCAGCAGCTTGACGGCAGGGGATAACTATGGCTACACCTTC.